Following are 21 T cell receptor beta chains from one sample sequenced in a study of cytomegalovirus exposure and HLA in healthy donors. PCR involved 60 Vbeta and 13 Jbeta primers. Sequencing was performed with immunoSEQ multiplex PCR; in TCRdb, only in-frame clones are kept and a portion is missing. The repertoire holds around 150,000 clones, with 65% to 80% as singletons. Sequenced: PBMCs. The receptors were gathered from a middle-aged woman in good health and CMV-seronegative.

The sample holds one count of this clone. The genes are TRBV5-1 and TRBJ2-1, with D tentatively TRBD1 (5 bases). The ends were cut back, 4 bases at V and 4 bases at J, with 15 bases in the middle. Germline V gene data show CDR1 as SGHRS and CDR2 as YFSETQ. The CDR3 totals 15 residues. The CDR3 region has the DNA TGCGCCAGCAGCGCAGGGATCCTACCATACAATGAGCAGTTCTTC. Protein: CASSAGILPYNEQFF.

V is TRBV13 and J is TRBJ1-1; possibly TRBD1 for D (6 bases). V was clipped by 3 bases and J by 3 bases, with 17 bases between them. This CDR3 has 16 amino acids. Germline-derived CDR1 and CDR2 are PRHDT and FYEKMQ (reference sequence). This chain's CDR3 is CASSFTGHNRDTEAFF. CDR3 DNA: TGTGCCAGCAGCTTTACGGGACACAATAGGGACACTGAAGCTTTCTTT.

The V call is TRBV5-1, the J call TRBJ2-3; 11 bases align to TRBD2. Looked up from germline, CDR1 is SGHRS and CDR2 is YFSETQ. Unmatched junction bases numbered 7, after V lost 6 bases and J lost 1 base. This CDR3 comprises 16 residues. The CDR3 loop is CASTPPGLAGTDTQYF. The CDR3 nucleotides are TGCGCCAGCACCCCTCCGGGACTAGCGGGCACAGATACGCAGTATTTT.

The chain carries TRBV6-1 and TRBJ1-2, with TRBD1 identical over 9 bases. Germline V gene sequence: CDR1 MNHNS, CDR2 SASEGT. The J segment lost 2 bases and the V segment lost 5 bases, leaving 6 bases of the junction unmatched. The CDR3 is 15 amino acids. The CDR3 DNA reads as TGTGCCAGCAGTACAGGGGGCCTCACAAACTATGGCTACACCTTC. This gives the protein CASSTGGLTNYGYTF.

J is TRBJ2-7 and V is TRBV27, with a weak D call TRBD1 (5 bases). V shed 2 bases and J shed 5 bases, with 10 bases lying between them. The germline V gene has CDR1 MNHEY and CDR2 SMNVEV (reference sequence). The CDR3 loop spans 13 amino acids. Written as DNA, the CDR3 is TGTGCCAGCAGTTTAGAAGAAGGGGACGAGCAGTACTTC. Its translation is CASSLEEGDEQYF.

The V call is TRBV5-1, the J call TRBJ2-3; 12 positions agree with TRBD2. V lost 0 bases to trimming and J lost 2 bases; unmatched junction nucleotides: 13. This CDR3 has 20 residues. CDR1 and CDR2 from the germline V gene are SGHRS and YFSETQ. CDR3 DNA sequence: TGCGCCAGCAGCTTGGGGGGGACTAGCGGGCGCTACCTACCCACAGATACGCAGTATTTT. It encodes CASSLGGTSGRYLPTDTQYF.

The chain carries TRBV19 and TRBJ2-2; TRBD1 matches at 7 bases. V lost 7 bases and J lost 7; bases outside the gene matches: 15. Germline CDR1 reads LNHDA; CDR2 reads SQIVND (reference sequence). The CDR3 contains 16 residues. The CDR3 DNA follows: TGTGCCAGTAAAACTGACAGGGATGGGGACATCGGGGAGCTGTTTTTT. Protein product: CASKTDRDGDIGELFF.

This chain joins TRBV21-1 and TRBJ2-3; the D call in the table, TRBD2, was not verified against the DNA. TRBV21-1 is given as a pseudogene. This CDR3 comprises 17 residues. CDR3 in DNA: TGTGCCACCTTGATGGGACTAGCGGGGGGTATAACAGATACGCAGTATTTT. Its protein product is CATLMGLAGGITDTQYF.

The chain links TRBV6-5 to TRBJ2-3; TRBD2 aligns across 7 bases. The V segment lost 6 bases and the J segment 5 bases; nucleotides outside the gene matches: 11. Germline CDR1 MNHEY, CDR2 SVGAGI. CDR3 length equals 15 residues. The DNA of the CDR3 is TGTGCCAGCAGCCATCTAGCGGCCGATAGAGATACGCAGTATTTT. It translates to CASSHLAADRDTQYF.

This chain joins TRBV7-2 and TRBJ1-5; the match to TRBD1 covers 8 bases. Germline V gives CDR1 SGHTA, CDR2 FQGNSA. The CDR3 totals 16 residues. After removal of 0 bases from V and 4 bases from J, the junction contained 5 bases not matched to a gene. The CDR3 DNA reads TGTGCCAGCAGCTTAGCGGGCAGGGGGCTTAATCAGCCCCAGCATTTT. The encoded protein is CASSLAGRGLNQPQHF.

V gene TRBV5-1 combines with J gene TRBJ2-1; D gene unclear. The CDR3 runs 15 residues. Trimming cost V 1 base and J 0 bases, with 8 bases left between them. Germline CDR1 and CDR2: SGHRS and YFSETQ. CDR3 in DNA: TGCGCCAGCAGCTTGACGACGGGCTCCTACAATGAGCAGTTCTTC. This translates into CASSLTTGSYNEQFF.

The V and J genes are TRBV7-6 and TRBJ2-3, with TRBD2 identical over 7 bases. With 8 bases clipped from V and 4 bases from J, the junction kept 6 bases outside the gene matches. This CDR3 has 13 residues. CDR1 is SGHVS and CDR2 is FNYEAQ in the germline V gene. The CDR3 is CASGRGRSDTQYF. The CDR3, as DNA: TGTGCCAGCGGCCGCGGGAGATCAGATACGCAGTATTTT.

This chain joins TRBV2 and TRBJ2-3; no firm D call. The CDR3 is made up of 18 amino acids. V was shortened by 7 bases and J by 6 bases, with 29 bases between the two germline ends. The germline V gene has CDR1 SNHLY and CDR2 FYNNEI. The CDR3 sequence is CASTENFRPPIVSDTQYF. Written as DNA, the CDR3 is TGTGCCAGCACCGAAAACTTCCGCCCCCCTATAGTTTCGGATACGCAGTATTTT.

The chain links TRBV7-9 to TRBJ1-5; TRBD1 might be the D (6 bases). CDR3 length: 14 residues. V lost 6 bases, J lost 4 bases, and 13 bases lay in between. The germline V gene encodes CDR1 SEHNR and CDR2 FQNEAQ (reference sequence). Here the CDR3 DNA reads TGTGCCAGCAGTAAGGACAGTAATAATCAGCCCCAGCATTTT. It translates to CASSKDSNNQPQHF.

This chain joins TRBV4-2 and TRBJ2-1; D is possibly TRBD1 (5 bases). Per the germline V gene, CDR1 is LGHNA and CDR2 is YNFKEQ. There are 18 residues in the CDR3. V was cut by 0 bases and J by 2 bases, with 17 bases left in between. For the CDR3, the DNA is TGTGCCAGCAGCCAAGAAGGTCCCGACAGTGAGGCCTACAATGAGCAGTTCTTC. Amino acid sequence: CASSQEGPDSEAYNEQFF.

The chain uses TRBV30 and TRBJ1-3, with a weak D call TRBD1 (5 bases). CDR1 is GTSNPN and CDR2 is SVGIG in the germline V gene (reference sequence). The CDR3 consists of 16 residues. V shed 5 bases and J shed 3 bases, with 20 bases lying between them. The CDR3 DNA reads TGTGCCTGGCGAACCTTCAGGGTTCTGTTTGGAAACACCATATATTTT. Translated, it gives CAWRTFRVLFGNTIYF.

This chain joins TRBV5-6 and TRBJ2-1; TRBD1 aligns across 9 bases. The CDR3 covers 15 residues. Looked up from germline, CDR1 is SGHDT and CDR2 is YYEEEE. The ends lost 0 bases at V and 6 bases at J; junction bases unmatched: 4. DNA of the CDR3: TGTGCCAGCAGCTTGGGGACAGGGGAATTCAATGAGCAGTTCTTC. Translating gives CASSLGTGEFNEQFF.

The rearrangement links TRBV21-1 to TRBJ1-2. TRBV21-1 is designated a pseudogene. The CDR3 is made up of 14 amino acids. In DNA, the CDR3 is TGTGCCAGCAGTCGCCGGGGGGGCCCTCGGGGCTACACCTTC. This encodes CASSRRGGPRGYTF.

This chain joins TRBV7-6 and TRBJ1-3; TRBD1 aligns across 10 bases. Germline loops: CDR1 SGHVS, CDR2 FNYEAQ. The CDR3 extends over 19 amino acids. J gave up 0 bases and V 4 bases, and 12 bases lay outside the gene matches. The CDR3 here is CASSSPRWDRGPSGNTIYF. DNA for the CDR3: TGTGCCAGCAGCTCCCCGAGGTGGGACAGGGGCCCCTCTGGAAACACCATATATTTT.

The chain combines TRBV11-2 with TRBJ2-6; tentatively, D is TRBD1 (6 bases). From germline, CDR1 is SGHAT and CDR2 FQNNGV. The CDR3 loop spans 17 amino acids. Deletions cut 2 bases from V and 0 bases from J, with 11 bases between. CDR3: CASSLQGMTSGANVLTF. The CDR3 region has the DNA TGTGCCAGCAGCTTACAGGGGATGACCTCTGGGGCCAACGTCCTGACTTTC. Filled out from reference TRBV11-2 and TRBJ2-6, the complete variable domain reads EAGVAQSPRYKIIEKRQSVAFWCNPISGHATLYWYQQILGQGPKLLIQFQNNGVVDDSQLPKDRFSAERLKGVDSTLKIQPAKLEDSAVYLCASSLQGMTSGANVLTFGAGSRLTVL.

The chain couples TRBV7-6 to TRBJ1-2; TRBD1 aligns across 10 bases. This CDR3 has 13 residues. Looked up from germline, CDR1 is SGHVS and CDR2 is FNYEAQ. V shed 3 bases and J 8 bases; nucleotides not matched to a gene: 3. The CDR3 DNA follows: TGTGCCAGCAGCTTCGGACAGGGGGAAGGCTACACCTTC. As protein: CASSFGQGEGYTF.